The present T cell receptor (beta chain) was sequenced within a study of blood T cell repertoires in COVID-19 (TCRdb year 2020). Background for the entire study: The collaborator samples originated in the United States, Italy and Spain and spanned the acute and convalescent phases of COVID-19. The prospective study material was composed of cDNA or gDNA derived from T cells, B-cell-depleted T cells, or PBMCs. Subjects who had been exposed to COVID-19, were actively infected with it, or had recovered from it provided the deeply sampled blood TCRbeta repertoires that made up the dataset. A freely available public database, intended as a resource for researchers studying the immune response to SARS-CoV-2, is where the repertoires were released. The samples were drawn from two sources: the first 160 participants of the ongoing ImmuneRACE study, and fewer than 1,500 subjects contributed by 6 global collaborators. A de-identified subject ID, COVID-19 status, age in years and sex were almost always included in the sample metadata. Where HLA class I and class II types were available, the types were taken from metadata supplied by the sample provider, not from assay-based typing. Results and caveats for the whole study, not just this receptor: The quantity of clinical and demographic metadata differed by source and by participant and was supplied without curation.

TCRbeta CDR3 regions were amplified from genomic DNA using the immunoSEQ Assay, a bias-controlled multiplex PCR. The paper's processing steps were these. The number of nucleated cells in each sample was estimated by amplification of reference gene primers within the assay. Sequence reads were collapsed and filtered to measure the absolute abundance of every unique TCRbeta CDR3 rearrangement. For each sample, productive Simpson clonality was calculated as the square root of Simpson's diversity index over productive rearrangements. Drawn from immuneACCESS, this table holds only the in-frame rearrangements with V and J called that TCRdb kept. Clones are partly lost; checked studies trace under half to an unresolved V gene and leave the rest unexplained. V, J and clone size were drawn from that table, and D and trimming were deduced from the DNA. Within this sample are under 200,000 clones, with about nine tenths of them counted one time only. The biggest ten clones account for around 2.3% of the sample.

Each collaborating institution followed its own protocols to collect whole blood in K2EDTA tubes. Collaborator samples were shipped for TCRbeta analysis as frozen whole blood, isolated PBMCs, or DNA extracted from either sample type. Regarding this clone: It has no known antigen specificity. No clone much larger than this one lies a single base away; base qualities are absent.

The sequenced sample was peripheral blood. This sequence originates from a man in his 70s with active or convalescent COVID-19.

The CDR3 region reads CSVAVGQGGNQPQHF. The sequence in DNA is TGCAGCGTTGCAGTTGGACAGGGTGGCAATCAGCCCCAGCATTTT. The rearranged chain carries TRBV29-1 and TRBJ1-5, and TRBD1 matches 8 of the central bases. Taken from the germline V gene, the CDR1 and CDR2 loops are SQVTM and ANQGSEA. The CDR3 spans 15 residues, from the cysteine through the phenylalanine. The kept DNA is CDR3 alone, 45 bases in frame from the first base. Trimming leaves V shorter by 4 bases and J shorter by 2 bases, with the junction holding 7 bases beyond the gene matches.